This T cell receptor (beta chain) originates from a study of cytotoxic CD8 clonotypes in ibrutinib-treated CLL. This clone was seen a single time. What it recognizes is unknown. General study findings and limits: Elevated clonality accompanied ibrutinib response, with a return toward baseline values at progression. Baseline values of clonality outstripped age-matched healthy donors and followed circulating CD8+ T-cell counts.

Germline lookup yields CDR1 ENHRY and CDR2 SYGVKD. Losses at the gene ends were 3 bases for V and 8 bases for J; bases not matched to a gene: 11. The CDR3 extends over 15 amino acids. Method: immunoSEQ multiplex PCR; TCRdb's copy keeps in-frame clones and lacks some. Among approximately 80,000 clones listed, roughly 86% were seen once. This sequence was found in a human donor with chronic lymphocytic leukemia. The chain employs TRBV10-3 and TRBJ2-3; 7 bases are shared with TRBD2. This sample comprised PBMCs, obtained before ibrutinib treatment. CDR3 in DNA: TGTGCCATCAGTGACGTGACGGGAGGCCGAGGTACGCAGTATTTT. Translated: CAISDVTGGRGTQYF.